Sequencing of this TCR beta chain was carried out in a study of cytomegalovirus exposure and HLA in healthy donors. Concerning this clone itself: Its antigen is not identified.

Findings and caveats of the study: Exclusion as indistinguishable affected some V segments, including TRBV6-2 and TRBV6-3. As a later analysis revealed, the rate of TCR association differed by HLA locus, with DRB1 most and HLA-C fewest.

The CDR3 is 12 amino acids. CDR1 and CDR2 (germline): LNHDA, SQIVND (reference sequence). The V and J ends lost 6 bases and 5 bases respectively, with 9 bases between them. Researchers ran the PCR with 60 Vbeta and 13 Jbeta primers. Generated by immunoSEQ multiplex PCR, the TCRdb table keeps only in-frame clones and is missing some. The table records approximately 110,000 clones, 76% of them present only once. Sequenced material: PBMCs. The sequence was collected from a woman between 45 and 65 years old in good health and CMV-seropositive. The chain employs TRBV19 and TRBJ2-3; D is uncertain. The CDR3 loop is CASSPHLDTQYF. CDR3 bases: TGTGCCAGTAGCCCACATCTAGATACGCAGTATTTT.